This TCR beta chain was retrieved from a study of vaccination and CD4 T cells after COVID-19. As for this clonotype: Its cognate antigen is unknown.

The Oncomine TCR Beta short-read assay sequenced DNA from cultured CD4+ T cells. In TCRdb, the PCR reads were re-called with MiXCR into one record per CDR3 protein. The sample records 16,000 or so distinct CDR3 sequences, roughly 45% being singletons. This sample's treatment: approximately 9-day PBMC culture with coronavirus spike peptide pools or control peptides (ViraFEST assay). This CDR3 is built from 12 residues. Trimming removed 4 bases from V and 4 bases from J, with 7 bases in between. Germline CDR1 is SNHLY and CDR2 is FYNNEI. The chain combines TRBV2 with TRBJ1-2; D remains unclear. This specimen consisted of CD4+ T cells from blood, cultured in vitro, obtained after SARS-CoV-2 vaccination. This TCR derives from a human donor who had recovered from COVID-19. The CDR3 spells CASSGTAYGYTF. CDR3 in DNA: TGTGCCAGCAGTGGCACAGCCTATGGCTACACCTTC.